This entry lists 9 T cell receptor beta chains sequenced from one sample in a study of regulatory T cells in long-lasting Graves disease. Time point indicated: persistent/refractory GD, antithyroid drugs over 5 years with positive TRAb. RNA isolated from PBMCs was used to make the TCR library. iRepertoire HTBI primers and Arm-PCR of CDR3 regions built TCR beta libraries. Each CDR3 protein is one row after TCRdb ran MiXCR on the multiplex PCR reads. The data show a few hundred thousand distinct CDR3 sequences, roughly a fifth seen once. The sequencing here drew on peripheral blood mononuclear cells (PBMCs), taken when the disease was refractory, from a patient treated with antithyroid drugs. Source of these receptors: a female donor with Graves disease.

This clonotype has a count of ten or more. The rearrangement links TRBV12-5 to TRBJ1-1, with 8 bases fitting TRBD1. Per germline, CDR1 LGHNT and CDR2 FRNRAP. This CDR3 is 13 amino acids long. After removal of 6 bases from V and 11 bases from J, the junction contained 11 bases not matched to a gene. The CDR3, as DNA: TGTGCTAGTGGCCGTGGACAGGGCCGTGAGGCTTTCTTT. Its protein product is CASGRGQGREAFF.

This rearrangement joins TRBV6-2 or TRBV6-3 to TRBJ2-3; tentatively, D is TRBD2 (6 bases). The germline V gene has CDR1 MNHEY and CDR2 SVGEGT. The V end lost 1 base, the J end lost 5 bases, and 13 bases lay between the germline ends. The CDR3 consists of 15 residues. The CDR3 DNA sequence: TGTGCCAGCAGTTACTTCCCGCGACTAGAAGATACGCAGTATTTT. Amino acids: CASSYFPRLEDTQYF.

This clonotype has at least ten counts. The genes are TRBV12-3 or TRBV12-4 and TRBJ2-4; 9 bases are a match to TRBD1. Losses at the gene ends were 6 bases for V and 1 base for J; bases not matched to a gene: 7. The CDR3 consists of 16 residues. Here the CDR3 DNA reads TGTGCCAGCAGGTCCGGGACAGGGACTGCCAAAAACATTCAGTACTTC. This gives the protein CASRSGTGTAKNIQYF.

This clonotype was found many times. The chain links TRBV10-3 to TRBJ1-1, with a tentative D call TRBD1 (5 bases). This CDR3 region has 12 residues. V lost 11 bases, J lost 2 bases, and 12 bases lay in between. The germline gives CDR1 ENHRY, CDR2 SYGVKD. The CDR3 nucleotides are TGTGCCGCGGGACGTTTAAACACTGAAGCTTTCTTT. It specifies CAAGRLNTEAFF.

J is TRBJ2-5 and V is TRBV30, with D tentatively TRBD2 (5 bases). Trimming stripped 0 bases from V and 1 base from J, with 12 bases between. Germline V gene lookup returns CDR1 GTSNPN and CDR2 SVGIG (reference sequence). The CDR3 contains 15 residues. CDR3 in amino acids: CAWSVGGGIQETQYF. The CDR3 DNA sequence: TGTGCCTGGAGTGTCGGAGGCGGAATCCAAGAGACCCAGTACTTC. Together with reference TRBV30 and TRBJ2-5, the CDR3 gives the full variable domain: SQTIHQWPATLVQPVGSPLSLECTVEGTSNPNLYWYRQAAGRGLQLLFYSVGIGQISSEVPQNLSASRPQDRQFILSSKKLLLSDSGFYLCAWSVGGGIQETQYFGPGTRLLVL.

This clonotype was seen many times. J is TRBJ2-7 and V is TRBV11-2; D not certain. The CDR3 runs 11 residues. With 1 base removed from V and 6 bases from J, the gap between germline ends came to 4 bases. Germline assignment: CDR1 SGHAT and CDR2 FQNNGV. CDR3 protein: CASSLAVEQYF. The DNA for the CDR3 is TGTGCCAGCAGCTTAGCCGTCGAGCAGTACTTC.

The V call is TRBV5-1, the J call TRBJ2-2; TRBD1 agrees at 8 bases. Germline assignment: CDR1 SGHRS and CDR2 YFSETQ. This CDR3 has 13 amino acids. The trim removed 5 bases at V and 7 bases at J, leaving 4 bases unmatched. CDR3 DNA: TGCGCCAGCAGGGCAGGGGGCTTCGGGGAGCTGTTTTTT. It is translated as CASRAGGFGELFF.

This clonotype was seen only a few times. The chain recombines TRBV3-1 with TRBJ1-6; no firm D call. This CDR3 has 13 residues. Trimming left V 4 bases short and J 9 bases short, with 10 bases between. Germline V gene sequence: CDR1 LGHDT, CDR2 YNNKEL (reference sequence). The CDR3 loop is CASSPTRGSPLHF. The DNA for the CDR3 is TGTGCCAGCAGCCCAACCCGAGGTTCACCCCTCCACTTT.

This clonotype was found many times. The genes are TRBV3-1 and TRBJ1-1; no clear D gene. Germline V gene sequence: CDR1 LGHDT, CDR2 YNNKEL (reference sequence). V was trimmed by 3 bases and J by 2 bases, leaving 10 bases between them. The CDR3 covers 14 residues. CDR3 loop: CASSQATRNTEAFF. Here the CDR3 DNA reads TGTGCCAGCAGCCAGGCGACAAGAAACACTGAAGCTTTCTTT.